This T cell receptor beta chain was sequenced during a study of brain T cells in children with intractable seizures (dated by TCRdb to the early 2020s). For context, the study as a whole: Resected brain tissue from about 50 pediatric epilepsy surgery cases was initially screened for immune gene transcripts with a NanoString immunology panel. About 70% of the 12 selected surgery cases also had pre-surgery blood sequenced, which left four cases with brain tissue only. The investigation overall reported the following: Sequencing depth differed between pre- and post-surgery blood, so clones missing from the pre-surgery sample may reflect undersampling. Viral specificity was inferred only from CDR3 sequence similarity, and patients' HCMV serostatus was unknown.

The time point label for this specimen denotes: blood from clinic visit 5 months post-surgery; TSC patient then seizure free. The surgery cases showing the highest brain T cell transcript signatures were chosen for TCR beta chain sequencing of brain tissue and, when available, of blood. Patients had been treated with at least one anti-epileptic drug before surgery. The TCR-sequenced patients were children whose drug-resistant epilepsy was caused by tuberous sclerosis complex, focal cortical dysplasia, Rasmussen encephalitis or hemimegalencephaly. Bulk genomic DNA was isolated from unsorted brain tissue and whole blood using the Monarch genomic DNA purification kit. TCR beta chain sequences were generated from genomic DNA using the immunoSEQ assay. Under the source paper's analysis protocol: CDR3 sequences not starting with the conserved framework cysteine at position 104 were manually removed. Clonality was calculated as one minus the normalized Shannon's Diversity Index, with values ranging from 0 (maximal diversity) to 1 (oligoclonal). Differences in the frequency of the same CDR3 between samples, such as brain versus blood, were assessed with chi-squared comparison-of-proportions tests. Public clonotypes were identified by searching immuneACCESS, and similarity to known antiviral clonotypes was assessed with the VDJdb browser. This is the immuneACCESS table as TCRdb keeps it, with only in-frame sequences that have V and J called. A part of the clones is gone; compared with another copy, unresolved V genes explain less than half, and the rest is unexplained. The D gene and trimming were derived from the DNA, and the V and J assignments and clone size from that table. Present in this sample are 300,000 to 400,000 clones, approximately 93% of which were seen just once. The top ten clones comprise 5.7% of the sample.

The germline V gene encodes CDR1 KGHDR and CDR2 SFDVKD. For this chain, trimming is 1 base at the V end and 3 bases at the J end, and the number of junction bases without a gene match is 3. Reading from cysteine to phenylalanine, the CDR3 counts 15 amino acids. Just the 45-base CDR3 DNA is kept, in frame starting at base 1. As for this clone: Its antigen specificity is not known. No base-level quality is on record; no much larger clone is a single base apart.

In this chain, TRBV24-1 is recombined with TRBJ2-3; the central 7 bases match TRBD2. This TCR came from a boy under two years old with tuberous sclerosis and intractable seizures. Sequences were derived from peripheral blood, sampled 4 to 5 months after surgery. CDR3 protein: CATSDLQRETDTQYF. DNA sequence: TGTGCCACCAGTGATTTACAGCGGGAAACAGATACGCAGTATTTT.